The text below deals with one T cell receptor beta chain. Its antigen has not been determined. No base qualities exist here, and no much larger clone lies one base off it. The immunoSEQ Assay, a bias-controlled multiplex PCR, was used to amplify TCRbeta CDR3 regions from genomic DNA. In the original analysis: Within the assay, amplification of reference gene primers was used to estimate how many nucleated cells each sample contained. To quantify the absolute abundance of each unique TCRbeta CDR3 rearrangement, sequence reads were collapsed and filtered. For each sample, productive Simpson clonality was calculated as the square root of Simpson's diversity index over productive rearrangements. As stored in TCRdb, this immuneACCESS dataset retains in-frame rearrangements with V and J assigned. A fraction of the clones does not appear; measured against another copy, unresolved V genes explain less than half of the discrepancy, and the remainder lacks a known reason. From that table come the V and J calls and clone size; the DNA was used to work out D and trimming. Counted in this sample were some 190,000 clones; around 85% of them appeared once. The ten largest clones add up to roughly 12% of the sample.

The sample comes from a study of blood T cell repertoires in COVID-19 (dated by TCRdb to 2019 to 2021). Context from the whole study: Collaborator samples came from the United States, Italy and Spain and covered acute and convalescent phases of COVID-19. The repertoires were made available in a free public database intended to serve as a resource for research on the immune response to SARS-CoV-2. The material from the prospective study consisted of cDNA or gDNA derived from T cells, B-cell-depleted T cells, or PBMCs. Samples came from the ongoing ImmuneRACE study (first 160 participants) plus 1,254 subjects from 6 global collaborators. A de-identified subject ID, COVID-19 status, age in years and sex were almost always included in the sample metadata. Where available, HLA class I and class II types were obtained from metadata supplied by the sample provider rather than from assay-based typing. Subjects who had been exposed to COVID-19, were actively infected with it, or had recovered from it provided the deeply sampled blood TCRbeta repertoires that made up the dataset. The study at large found these results: How much clinical and demographic metadata was included differed by source and by participant, and the metadata was provided uncurated.

Whole blood was collected in K2EDTA tubes by collaborating institutions according to the institutions' own protocols. For TCRbeta analysis, collaborators shipped samples in one of three forms: frozen whole blood, isolated PBMCs, or DNA extracted from either of those sample types. V lost 0 bases and J lost 13 bases, and the count of bases not matched to a germline gene is 6. The germline V gene supplies CDR1 SGHRS and CDR2 YFSETQ. From the cysteine up to the phenylalanine, the CDR3 has a length of 13 residues. The only DNA kept is the CDR3, 39 bases in frame from the first base. The sequencing input was peripheral blood. This chain is built from TRBV5-1 and TRBJ2-3, and 9 junction bases match TRBD2. The receptor was derived from a woman in her forties or fifties with acute or convalescent COVID-19. The CDR3 reads CASSLVPRGGEYF. The DNA is as follows: TGCGCCAGCAGCTTGGTCCCGCGGGGGGGCGAGTATTTT.